A selection of T cell receptor beta chains follows, all from one sample in a study of T cell changes during pregnancy in multiple sclerosis. The protocol was immunoSEQ multiplex PCR, while the TCRdb copy is restricted to in-frame clones and leaves out a portion. The sample lists under 45,000 clones, more than 70% occurring once. The sequenced sample was CD8+ T cells from peripheral blood mononuclear cells, obtained in the first trimester of pregnancy. The receptor source for this set is a female donor with multiple sclerosis, enrolled in a pregnancy study. Both conserved end residues are part of each CDR3. Each record gives: CDR3 protein, clone size, D gene, V gene, J gene. D genes are given only for firm matches. Size tells how often a clone was seen (once, few, many) or the class of an expanded clone, and some rows leave it out.

CASSALQGIRNEQFF	once	TRBD1	TRBV5-4	TRBJ2-1
CASSRTGAVGADTQYF	NA	TRBD1	TRBV27	TRBJ2-3
CASSQGHNQPQHF	NA	NA	TRBV6-5	TRBJ1-5
CASSFAGDTQYF	NA	NA	TRBV7-9	TRBJ2-3
CASTLGGSGYTF	NA	NA	TRBV5-6	TRBJ1-2
CASTFKSGGAGEQFF	NA	TRBD2	TRBV6-1	TRBJ2-1
CASSQGRGHTDTQYF	NA	NA	TRBV4-3	TRBJ2-3
CASSERGGSGANVLTF	NA	TRBD2	TRBV6-4	TRBJ2-6
CASSQVTVVSGANVLTF	NA	NA	TRBV4-1	TRBJ2-6
CASSQRQGYYNEQFF	NA	TRBD1	TRBV4-3	TRBJ2-1
CASSLGRGRGGNTIYF	NA	NA	TRBV28	TRBJ1-3
CASSLEVGRLNTEAFF	once	NA	TRBV5-5	TRBJ1-1
CASSERQGLTEAFF	NA	TRBD1	TRBV9	TRBJ1-1
CASSPRGARIYEQFF	NA	NA	TRBV7-3	TRBJ2-1
CASSQLGGGSTDTQYF	NA	NA	TRBV4-1	TRBJ2-3
CASSLEGSPGGPGELFF	NA	TRBD1	TRBV7-9	TRBJ2-2
CASSLRRAPDTQYF	NA	NA	TRBV7-2	TRBJ2-3
CASSQAGGPTDTQYF	NA	TRBD2	TRBV4-3	TRBJ2-3
CASSVAETPSLYEQYF	NA	NA	TRBV9	TRBJ2-7
CASIPGRGSPRSPLHF	NA	NA	TRBV7-3	TRBJ1-6
CASSVVASGNNEQFF	NA	TRBD2	TRBV9	TRBJ2-1
CASIDLEGNTEAFF	NA	NA	TRBV5-5	TRBJ1-1
CASSPGQGPGAFF	NA	NA	TRBV25-1	TRBJ1-1
CASSGPGLALQETQYF	NA	TRBD2	TRBV11-2	TRBJ2-5
CASSPRDWSYNEQFF	NA	NA	TRBV6-5	TRBJ2-1
CASSLGLGGTQYF	NA	NA	TRBV13	TRBJ2-5
CASSQDSGTGANVLTF	NA	NA	TRBV4-3	TRBJ2-6
CASSQEGPASNYGYTF	NA	NA	TRBV4-1	TRBJ1-2
CASSDSRGDRGGWSVRWAQETQYF	NA	TRBD1	TRBV6-4	TRBJ2-5
CASSEEQGLTYEQYF	NA	TRBD1	TRBV6-1	TRBJ2-7